Each of the 9 T cell receptor beta chains below was sequenced from the same sample in a study of beta chain features in type 1 diabetes. General study results and limits: Shortening that was moderate but significant affected the TCRB CDR3s of Type 1 diabetes patients in all four CD4+ subsets.

No antigen has been assigned to these receptors. The authors reverse transcribed all of the isolated RNA, so sequencing captured expressed TCRB transcripts. The assay was immunoSEQ multiplex PCR, and TCRdb's table has in-frame clones only and misses some. The sample consists of more than 300,000 clones, around 9.3% of them appearing once. Sample: central memory CD4+ T cells from blood. Source of these receptors: a young man with type 1 diabetes.

The V and J genes are TRBV9 and TRBJ1-2; perhaps TRBD1 as D (5 bases). Trimming removed 4 bases at V and 8 bases at J, with 18 bases between. The CDR3 extends over 14 amino acids. Germline loops: CDR1 SGDLS, CDR2 YYNGEE. The CDR3 region is CASSPQPGVPGYTF. As DNA, the CDR3 is TGTGCCAGCAGCCCACAACCGGGGGTTCCCGGCTACACCTTC.

The chain has TRBV19 and TRBJ1-6, with D unclear. Trimming removed 9 bases from V and 6 bases from J, with 12 bases in between. Germline V gene lookup returns CDR1 LNHDA and CDR2 SQIVND (reference sequence). The CDR3 consists of 13 residues. This CDR3 reads CASQAQLNSPLHF. For the CDR3, the DNA is TGTGCCAGCCAGGCCCAACTTAATTCACCCCTCCACTTT.

V and J are TRBV5-1 and TRBJ2-5; D ambiguous. Germline V gene data show CDR1 as SGHRS and CDR2 as YFSETQ. V was trimmed by 4 bases and J by 1 base, leaving 8 bases between them. There are 13 residues in the CDR3. CDR3 in amino acids: CASSRYSQETQYF. The DNA for the CDR3 is TGCGCCAGCAGCCGTTATAGCCAAGAGACCCAGTACTTC. Together with reference TRBV5-1 and TRBJ2-5, the CDR3 gives the full variable domain: KAGVTQTPRYLIKTRGQQVTLSCSPISGHRSVSWYQQTPGQGLQFLFEYFSETQRNKGNFPGRFSGRQFSNSRSEMNVSTLELGDSALYLCASSRYSQETQYFGPGTRLLVL.

Only a few counts were recorded for this clone. J is TRBJ2-1 and V is TRBV4-1; 13 bases map to TRBD2. The CDR3 is made up of 16 amino acids. Germline V gene data show CDR1 as MGHRA and CDR2 as YSYEKL. Germline trimming cut 4 bases from V and 1 base from J; bases unmatched to any gene: 1. Here the CDR3 reads CASSPGLAGSYNEQFF. The CDR3, as DNA: TGCGCCAGCAGCCCGGGACTAGCGGGGTCCTACAATGAGCAGTTCTTC.

This clone showed up just a few times. The chain joins TRBV5-6 to TRBJ2-5; D gene uncertain. This CDR3 is 14 amino acids long. V shed 0 bases and J shed 1 base, with 7 bases lying between them. CDR1 is SGHDT, CDR2 YYEEEE, per germline. CDR3 residues: CASSLEQTQETQYF. The DNA for the CDR3 is TGTGCCAGCAGCTTGGAACAGACCCAAGAGACCCAGTACTTC.

This clone was counted only a few times. This chain joins TRBV5-6 and TRBJ2-5; 7 bases align to TRBD1. Germline-derived CDR1 and CDR2 are SGHDT and YYEEEE. J lost 0 bases, V lost 4 bases, and 6 bases had no gene match. This CDR3 has 15 residues. DNA for the CDR3: TGTGCCAGCAGCCCCGGACAGGTAGACCAAGAGACCCAGTACTTC. Amino acid sequence: CASSPGQVDQETQYF.

The chain carries TRBV7-2 and TRBJ2-3; D gene uncertain. Trimming cost V 1 base and J 0 bases, with 8 bases left between them. The CDR3 consists of 15 residues. Germline V lookup: CDR1 SGHTA, CDR2 FQGNSA. CDR3 DNA: TGTGCCAGCAGCTTAGTCGGTCCCAGCACAGATACGCAGTATTTT. Its translation: CASSLVGPSTDTQYF.

The chain recombines TRBV9 with TRBJ2-5, with 15 bases identical to TRBD2. Unmatched junction bases numbered 0, after V lost 5 bases and J lost 4 bases. The length of the CDR3 is 14 residues. Germline assignment: CDR1 SGDLS and CDR2 YYNGEE. The CDR3 spells CASRGLAGGETQYF. The CDR3 bases are TGTGCCAGCAGGGGACTAGCGGGGGGAGAGACCCAGTACTTC.

The gene calls are TRBV10-3 and TRBJ2-3, with D maybe TRBD2 (5 bases). The germline V gene has CDR1 ENHRY and CDR2 SYGVKD. The CDR3 has 14 amino acids. The V gene lost 10 bases and the J gene lost 4 bases, with 18 bases spanning the gap. The CDR3 DNA sequence: TGTGCCAGCAGAGAGGCGGGTTTCGCAGATACGCAGTATTTT. Translated, it gives CASREAGFADTQYF.